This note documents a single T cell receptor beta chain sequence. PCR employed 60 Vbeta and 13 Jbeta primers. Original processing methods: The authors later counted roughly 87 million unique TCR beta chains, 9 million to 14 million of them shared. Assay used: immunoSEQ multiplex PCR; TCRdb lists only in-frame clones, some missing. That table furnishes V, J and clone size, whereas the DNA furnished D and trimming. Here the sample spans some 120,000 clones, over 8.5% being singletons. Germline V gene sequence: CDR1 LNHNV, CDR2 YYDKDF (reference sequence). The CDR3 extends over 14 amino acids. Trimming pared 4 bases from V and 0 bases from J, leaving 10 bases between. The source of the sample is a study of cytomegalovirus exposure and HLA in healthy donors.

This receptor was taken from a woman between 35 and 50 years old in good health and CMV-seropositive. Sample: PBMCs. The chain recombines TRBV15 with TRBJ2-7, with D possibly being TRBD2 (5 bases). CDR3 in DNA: TGTGCCACCAGCATAGACGGGAACTCCTACGAGCAGTACTTC. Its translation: CATSIDGNSYEQYF.